What follows are 26 T cell receptor beta chains derived from one specimen sequenced in a study. MiXCR, applied by TCRdb to the RT-PCR reads, yields one record per CDR3 protein. The sample contains about 680,000 distinct CDR3 sequences, 12% to 15% of which appear only once. The sequencing input was memory CD4+ T cells from blood. The receptor set was obtained from a female donor in good health, serving as a healthy control.

The sample holds many counts of this clonotype. The genes are TRBV12-3 or TRBV12-4 and TRBJ1-1; no firm D call. V was cut by 6 bases and J by 7 bases, with 12 bases left in between. CDR3 size: 12 residues. DNA for the CDR3: TGTGCCAGCAGCCCTCAGCTACTTGAAGCTTTCTTT. Its translation is CASSPQLLEAFF.

This clonotype was seen only a few times. V usage is TRBV6-5 and J usage is TRBJ1-2; D is unresolved. The ends were cut back, 5 bases at V and 1 base at J, with 8 bases in the middle. From germline, CDR1 is MNHEY and CDR2 SVGAGI. The CDR3 runs 13 residues. The CDR3 nucleotides are TGTGCCAGCAGTCCTACGAGTAACTATGGCTACACCTTC. Translating gives CASSPTSNYGYTF.

This clonotype was seen ten or more times. The rearrangement uses TRBV10-3 and TRBJ1-3; TRBD1 agrees at 9 bases. Germline lookup yields CDR1 ENHRY and CDR2 SYGVKD. The V gene end was trimmed by 7 bases and the J gene end by 2 bases; junction bases not matched to a gene: 6. The CDR3 totals 15 residues. DNA of the CDR3: TGTGCCATCATGAGGGGACAGGGAGCTGGAAACACCATATATTTT. Its protein is CAIMRGQGAGNTIYF.

This chain joins TRBV5-1 and TRBJ1-1; D gene uncertain. Germline assignment: CDR1 SGHRS and CDR2 YFSETQ. CDR3 size: 12 residues. V lost 6 bases and J lost 1, with 7 bases in between. This chain's CDR3 is CASIGQNTEAFF. The DNA for the CDR3 is TGCGCCAGCATTGGCCAGAACACTGAAGCTTTCTTT.

J is TRBJ1-1 and V is TRBV2; TRBD1 matches 8 bases. Trimming cost V 6 bases and J 1 base; bases outside gene matches: 4. The CDR3 is 14 residues long. Per the germline V gene, CDR1 is SNHLY and CDR2 is FYNNEI. CDR3 sequence reads: CASSWTGWNTEAFF. CDR3 nucleotides: TGTGCCAGCAGCTGGACAGGGTGGAACACTGAAGCTTTCTTT.

Regarding this clonotype: A much more abundant neighbour one base away suggests this may be a read error. The CDR3 loop is CSASIDGYKQYF. DNA of the CDR3: TGCAGTGCTAGCATCGACGGCTACAAGCAGTACTTC. The V call is TRBV20-1, the J call TRBJ2-7; D remains ambiguous. Germline-derived CDR1 and CDR2 are DFQATT and SNEGSKA (reference sequence). The CDR3 loop spans 12 amino acids.

The CDR3 coding sequence is TGCGCCAGCAGCTTGGACTGGTCCGGGACAGGGTCGATTCAGCCCCAGCATTTT. It specifies CASSLDWSGTGSIQPQHF. The rearrangement joins TRBV5-1 to TRBJ1-5; 9 nucleotides match TRBD1. The V gene's germline CDR1 is SGHRS and CDR2 YFSETQ. This CDR3 is 18 amino acids long. Trimming at V came to 0 bases and at J to 6 bases, leaving 13 bases not matched to a gene.

This clonotype was detected many times. The CDR3 bases are TGCAGCGTTGACAGGGCTAACTCAGATACGCAGTATTTT. This gives the protein CSVDRANSDTQYF. This chain uses TRBV29-1 with TRBJ2-3; D might be TRBD1 (5 bases). Germline V gives CDR1 SQVTM, CDR2 ANQGSEA. V was cut by 3 bases and J by 4 bases, with 11 bases left in between. The CDR3 has 13 residues.

Ten or more counts support this clonotype. V usage is TRBV20-1 and J usage is TRBJ2-1; 8 nucleotides line up with TRBD1. This CDR3 region has 15 residues. The J segment lost 4 bases and the V segment lost 1 base, leaving 6 bases of the junction unmatched. Germline values: CDR1 DFQATT, CDR2 SNEGSKA (reference sequence). The CDR3 spells CSARAGDRRYNEQFF. The CDR3 DNA reads TGCAGTGCTAGAGCTGGGGACAGGCGATACAATGAGCAGTTCTTC.

This chain connects TRBV5-1 to TRBJ2-3; 12 positions match TRBD2. The CDR3 has 14 amino acids. Trimming at V came to 7 bases and at J to 6 bases, leaving 6 bases not matched to a gene. Germline V gene data show CDR1 as SGHRS and CDR2 as YFSETQ. CDR3 protein: CASALAGGSDTQYF. As DNA, the CDR3 is TGCGCCAGCGCCCTAGCGGGAGGGTCGGATACGCAGTATTTT. Complete variable domain (other parts from reference TRBV5-1 and TRBJ2-3): KAGVTQTPRYLIKTRGQQVTLSCSPISGHRSVSWYQQTPGQGLQFLFEYFSETQRNKGNFPGRFSGRQFSNSRSEMNVSTLELGDSALYLCASALAGGSDTQYFGPGTRLTVL.

This clonotype was seen at least ten times. The rearrangement uses TRBV4-2 and TRBJ2-5; D possibly corresponds to TRBD2 (6 bases). The V gene lost 1 base and the J gene lost 4 bases, with 13 bases spanning the gap. Germline lookup yields CDR1 LGHNA and CDR2 YNFKEQ. The CDR3 totals 15 residues. The CDR3 nucleotides read TGTGCCAGCAGCCAAGCCGGAACTAGCACAGAGACCCAGTACTTC. Its translation is CASSQAGTSTETQYF.

The chain employs TRBV18 and TRBJ2-1; D ambiguous. V was shortened by 6 bases and J by 9 bases, with 18 bases between the two germline ends. The germline V gene has CDR1 KGHSH and CDR2 LQKENI. The CDR3 runs 14 residues. Here the CDR3 DNA reads TGTGCCAGCTCCCAACTCGGGTTAGTGGTTGAGCAGTTCTTC. Translation: CASSQLGLVVEQFF.

This clonotype was observed a few times. The chain employs TRBV5-1 and TRBJ1-3; D remains unclear. This CDR3 contains 17 residues. Germline loops: CDR1 SGHRS, CDR2 YFSETQ. Trimming stripped 4 bases from V and 0 bases from J, with 17 bases between. This chain's CDR3 is CASSPNPTGISGNTIYF. The CDR3 bases are TGCGCCAGCAGCCCAAACCCAACTGGAATCTCTGGAAACACCATATATTTT.

The chain has TRBV6-5 and TRBJ2-4; 7 bases fit TRBD2. CDR1 is MNHEY, CDR2 SVGAGI, per germline. V was clipped by 1 base and J by 4 bases; unmatched bases: 4. The CDR3 has 15 amino acids. The CDR3 nucleotides are TGTGCCAGCAGTTACTTGGGGGAGGGGAAAAACATTCAGTACTTC. It codes for CASSYLGEGKNIQYF.

The V and J genes are TRBV3-1 and TRBJ1-5; D not certain. Trimming took off 3 bases at V and 1 base at J, with 7 bases between the two ends. This CDR3 has 14 residues. Per germline, CDR1 LGHDT and CDR2 YNNKEL (reference sequence). The CDR3 reads CASSQDGSNQPQHF. The CDR3 nucleotides are TGTGCCAGCAGCCAGGATGGGAGCAATCAGCCCCAGCATTTT. The variable domain in full, with the rest retrieved from reference TRBV3-1 and TRBJ1-5, is DTAVSQTPKYLVTQMGNDKSIKCEQNLGHDTMYWYKQDSKKFLKIMFSYNNKELIINETVPNRFSPKSPDKAHLNLHINSLELGDSAVYFCASSQDGSNQPQHFGDGTRLSIL.

This chain joins TRBV7-3 and TRBJ2-1; 12 nucleotides line up with TRBD1. The CDR3 extends over 16 amino acids. Germline CDR1 and CDR2: SGHTA and FQGTGA. V shed 5 bases and J 8 bases; nucleotides not matched to a gene: 10. The CDR3 reads CASSLGVGTGGDEQFF. As DNA, the CDR3 is TGTGCCAGCAGCCTAGGGGTGGGGACAGGGGGCGATGAGCAGTTCTTC.

The rearrangement uses TRBV5-1 and TRBJ1-4, with 9 bases lining up with TRBD1. The CDR3 consists of 15 residues. The germline V gene encodes CDR1 SGHRS and CDR2 YFSETQ. The V gene end was trimmed by 3 bases and the J gene end by 7 bases; junction bases not matched to a gene: 7. The DNA for the CDR3 is TGCGCCAGCAGCTCACAGGGGGCTTTTGGTGAAAAACTGTTTTTT. This sequence encodes CASSSQGAFGEKLFF.

The chain carries TRBV7-2 and TRBJ2-1; 14 bases are shared with TRBD2. Germline V gene sequence: CDR1 SGHTA, CDR2 FQGNSA. This CDR3 contains 20 residues. V gave up 1 base and J gave up 8 bases; unmatched junction bases: 16. CDR3 DNA: TGTGCCAGCAGCTTAGTGGGGGGACTAGCGGGAGAGGTTTTATTCGATGAGCAGTTCTTC. Its translation is CASSLVGGLAGEVLFDEQFF.

This clonotype was recorded at least ten times. The V and J genes are TRBV15 and TRBJ2-1; D is unclear. The length of the CDR3 is 13 residues. The V gene's germline CDR1 is LNHNV and CDR2 YYDKDF (reference sequence). Trimming took 0 bases from V and 7 from J, leaving 7 bases between them. CDR3 sequence reads: CATSRDSRNEQFF. The DNA for the CDR3 is TGTGCCACCAGCAGAGATTCTCGGAATGAGCAGTTCTTC.

This clonotype was counted at least ten times. V and J are TRBV5-1 and TRBJ2-7; D call uncertain. From germline, CDR1 is SGHRS and CDR2 YFSETQ. This CDR3 has 15 residues. Trimming removed 1 base from V and 1 base from J, with 12 bases in between. The CDR3 region is CASSLLPSDSYEQYF. The CDR3, as DNA: TGCGCCAGCAGCTTGTTGCCGTCCGATTCCTACGAGCAGTACTTC.

This clonotype was observed a handful of times. This chain uses TRBV5-6 with TRBJ2-7; D uncertain. The CDR3 extends over 15 amino acids. Germline V lookup: CDR1 SGHDT, CDR2 YYEEEE. Trimming shortened V by 1 base and J by 3 bases, and 14 bases separated the two germline ends. The CDR3: CASSLFARTHYEQYF. CDR3 nucleotide sequence: TGTGCCAGCAGCTTGTTTGCCCGGACCCACTACGAGCAGTACTTC.

In its sample, this clonotype was seen many times. One end of the junction is discordant with germline, which a read error may explain. The V gene is TRBV15, the J gene TRBJ1-2, with unresolved D. The CDR3 extends over 11 amino acids. Germline values: CDR1 LNHNV, CDR2 YYDKDF (reference sequence). The CDR3 nucleotides are TGTGCCACCAGCAGAGCTCCGACAAGGCCCTTC. The encoded protein is CATSRAPTRPF.

This clonotype showed up just a few times. The chain is built from TRBV7-2 and TRBJ1-1; 7 positions agree with TRBD1. The CDR3 length is 15 residues. The germline gives CDR1 SGHTA, CDR2 FQGNSA. V shed 5 bases, J shed 3 bases, and the junction held 9 bases outside the gene matches. CDR3 sequence: CASSPRQGYHTEAFF. Written as DNA, the CDR3 is TGTGCCAGCAGCCCAAGACAGGGTTATCACACTGAAGCTTTCTTT.

The chain is built from TRBV9 and TRBJ2-7; 8 positions match TRBD2. V lost 3 bases, J lost 9 bases, and 17 bases stayed unmatched. Germline loops: CDR1 SGDLS, CDR2 YYNGEE. The CDR3 runs 16 residues. CDR3 in DNA: TGTGCCAGCAGCGCCATCGGGGGGGGGGTGACCGAGAGGCAGTACTTC. Encoded protein: CASSAIGGGVTERQYF.

In this sample, this clonotype turned up a few times. The chain couples TRBV27 to TRBJ2-5, with D possibly matching TRBD1 (6 bases). This CDR3 is built from 15 residues. CDR1 MNHEY and CDR2 SMNVEV come from the germline V gene (reference sequence). The germline V and J ends were trimmed by 6 bases and 5 bases, with 19 bases remaining between them. CDR3 protein: CASSLQGWALETQYF. CDR3 DNA sequence: TGTGCCAGCAGCCTACAGGGATGGGCGTTGGAGACCCAGTACTTC.

The CDR3 nucleotides read TGTGCCATCAGTGAGAACAGGGGTCGGCAAGAGACCCAGTACTTC. It yields the protein CAISENRGRQETQYF. The chain is built from TRBV10-3 and TRBJ2-5, with 7 bases lining up with TRBD1. With V trimmed by 2 bases and J by 2 bases, 5 bases remained unmatched. The CDR3 extends over 15 amino acids. In germline, CDR1 is ENHRY, CDR2 SYGVKD.